The 25 T cell receptor beta chains listed next were all sequenced from one sample in a study of radiation and T cells in renal cell carcinoma. The table came from immunoSEQ multiplex PCR; TCRdb's copy has only in-frame clones and leaves some out. Here the sample spans tens of thousands of clones, 86% being singletons. As to time point: blood 2 weeks post-SBRT. Treatment indicated: 15 Gy SBRT to primary tumor, nephrectomy 4 weeks later. Specimen: blood, collected from a patient whose treatment included radiotherapy and nephrectomy. The receptors come from a woman aged 50 to 60 with renal cell carcinoma.

This chain uses TRBV5-4 with TRBJ2-3, with TRBD1 as a possible D gene (7 bases). The CDR3 runs to 15 residues. Trimming took 7 bases from V and 0 from J, leaving 15 bases between them. CDR1 is SGHNT, CDR2 YYREEE, per germline (reference sequence). CDR3 amino acids: CASSPGGPSTDTQYF. The CDR3 region has the DNA TGTGCCAGCTCTCCAGGGGGGCCAAGCACAGATACGCAGTATTTT.

This chain uses TRBV6-5 with TRBJ2-5; D possibly corresponds to TRBD2 (6 bases). With the DNA end fitting TRBJ2-7 better, the J assignment may be wrong. The CDR3 runs to 15 residues. CDR1 is MNHEY, CDR2 SVGAGI, per germline. Here the CDR3 reads CASSAYGGPGYEQYF. CDR3 DNA: TGTGCCAGCAGTGCCTACGGGGGACCGGGCTACGAGCAGTACTTC.

The V call is TRBV7-8, the J call TRBJ1-1, with 7 bases aligning to TRBD1. CDR1 and CDR2 from the germline V gene are SGHVS and FQNEAQ. The V segment lost 11 bases and the J segment 6 bases; nucleotides outside the gene matches: 12. This CDR3 spans 13 amino acids. In nucleotides, the CDR3 is TGTGCCGTGCAGAGAGACAGGGTTGCTGAAGCTTTCTTT. It translates to CAVQRDRVAEAFF.

V and J are TRBV14 and TRBJ1-2; D remains ambiguous. V lost 0 bases and J lost 5, with 16 bases in between. Per germline, CDR1 SGHDN and CDR2 FVKESK. This CDR3 region has 16 residues. CDR3 DNA: TGTGCCAGCAGCCAAGATCGGATCGCGCTGGGGTATGGCTACACCTTC. Translating gives CASSQDRIALGYGYTF.

The chain employs TRBV9 and TRBJ1-1; the D is unclear. V was cut by 5 bases and J by 5 bases, with 13 bases left in between. CDR1 and CDR2 from the germline V gene are SGDLS and YYNGEE. The CDR3 loop spans 13 amino acids. The CDR3 DNA follows: TGTGCCAGCAGTCTCGCGGGGAGGACTGAAGCTTTCTTT. The encoded protein is CASSLAGRTEAFF. Combining the CDR3 with reference TRBV9 and TRBJ1-1 gives the whole variable domain DSGVTQTPKHLITATGQRVTLRCSPRSGDLSVYWYQQSLDQGLQFLIQYYNGEERAKGNILERFSAQQFPDLHSELNLSSLELGDSALYFCASSLAGRTEAFFGQGTRLTVV.

The chain employs TRBV5-4 and TRBJ1-1; TRBD1 aligns across 9 bases. The length of the CDR3 is 16 residues. V gave up 0 bases and J gave up 1 base; unmatched junction bases: 4. The germline gives CDR1 SGHNT, CDR2 YYREEE (reference sequence). Written as DNA, the CDR3 is TGTGCCAGCAGCTTGGGGCAGGACAGGGGGAACACTGAAGCTTTCTTT. As protein: CASSLGQDRGNTEAFF.

This sequence joins TRBV30 and TRBJ1-4; D is ambiguous. Trimming took off 0 bases at V and 3 bases at J, with 8 bases between the two ends. Germline CDR1 GTSNPN, CDR2 SVGIG (reference sequence). The CDR3 is 14 amino acids. DNA of the CDR3: TGTGCCTGGAGTGTGCAGTGGGCTAATGAAAAACTGTTTTTT. Encoded protein: CAWSVQWANEKLFF.

The sample holds a few counts of this clone. The V gene is TRBV7-8, the J gene TRBJ1-2; 8 nucleotides align to TRBD1. Trimming cost V 0 bases and J 4 bases; bases outside gene matches: 7. This CDR3 comprises 16 residues. Germline loops: CDR1 SGHVS, CDR2 FQNEAQ. The CDR3 reads CASSLADRGATYGYTF. CDR3 nucleotides: TGTGCCAGCAGCTTAGCTGACAGGGGAGCTACCTATGGCTACACCTTC.

V and J are TRBV28 and TRBJ1-2; D gene ambiguous. The CDR3 runs to 12 residues. V was cut by 5 bases and J by 4 bases, with 8 bases left in between. The germline gives CDR1 MDHEN, CDR2 SYDVKM. CDR3 DNA: TGTGCCAGCAGTCAGATCGCCTATGGCTACACCTTC. Protein: CASSQIAYGYTF.

The genes are TRBV5-6 and TRBJ1-1; D unresolved. Deletions cut 1 base from V and 1 base from J, with 8 bases between. The CDR3 is 14 residues long. CDR1 is SGHDT, CDR2 YYEEEE, per germline. The CDR3 bases are TGTGCCAGCAGCTTGCGGGCCAGGAACACTGAAGCTTTCTTT. Its protein product is CASSLRARNTEAFF. The full variable domain, completed using reference TRBV5-6 and TRBJ1-1, is DAGVTQSPTHLIKTRGQQVTLRCSPKSGHDTVSWYQQALGQGPQFIFQYYEEEERQRGNFPDRFSGHQFPNYSSELNVNALLLGDSALYLCASSLRARNTEAFFGQGTRLTVV.

The chain uses TRBV6-1 and TRBJ2-5; 11 positions agree with TRBD1. V lost 3 bases, J lost 3 bases, and 6 bases stayed unmatched. Germline values: CDR1 MNHNS, CDR2 SASEGT. The CDR3 runs to 16 residues. CDR3 protein: CASSDAGTGGKETQYF. The CDR3 coding sequence is TGTGCCAGCAGTGATGCGGGGACAGGGGGGAAAGAGACCCAGTACTTC.

V gene TRBV5-1 combines with J gene TRBJ2-1; D is possibly TRBD2 (6 bases). The CDR3 is 15 amino acids. The germline gives CDR1 SGHRS, CDR2 YFSETQ. V lost 1 base to trimming and J lost 4 bases, with 12 bases between them. This chain's CDR3 is CASSLTGELYNEQFF. The CDR3 DNA is TGCGCCAGCAGCTTGACGGGGGAGCTTTACAATGAGCAGTTCTTC.

V usage is TRBV9 and J usage is TRBJ2-6; possibly TRBD1 for D (6 bases). There are 17 residues in the CDR3. From germline, CDR1 is SGDLS and CDR2 YYNGEE. Between the trimmed V and J ends, which lost 3 bases and 0 bases, there was a span of 13 bases. This CDR3 is CASSARDTSSGANVLTF. The CDR3 nucleotides read TGTGCCAGCAGCGCCCGGGACACAAGCTCTGGGGCCAACGTCCTGACTTTC.

The chain is built from TRBV6-5 and TRBJ2-7; 11 bases are shared with TRBD2. This CDR3 region has 15 residues. The germline V gene has CDR1 MNHEY and CDR2 SVGAGI. V lost 6 bases, J lost 7 bases, and 11 bases stayed unmatched. CDR3 region: CASSDPSSGRREQYF. The DNA of the CDR3 is TGTGCCAGCAGCGATCCATCTAGCGGGAGGCGAGAGCAGTACTTC.

The chain carries TRBV10-2 and TRBJ2-7; D gene uncertain. V lost 4 bases, J lost 3 bases, and 13 bases lay in between. Per the germline V gene, CDR1 is WSHSY and CDR2 is SAAADI. The CDR3 covers 14 residues. The CDR3 protein is CASSGPLNNYEQYF. The CDR3 nucleotides read TGCGCCAGCAGTGGACCACTGAACAACTACGAGCAGTACTTC.

The chain uses TRBV28 and TRBJ1-2; 9 positions agree with TRBD1. CDR1 is MDHEN and CDR2 is SYDVKM in the germline V gene. The trim removed 3 bases at V and 1 base at J, leaving 6 bases unmatched. The CDR3 is 16 amino acids. CDR3 residues: CASSFPPGQGNYGYTF. CDR3 bases: TGTGCCAGCAGTTTTCCTCCGGGACAGGGTAACTATGGCTACACCTTC.

In its sample, this clone was seen a few times. The chain uses TRBV29-1 and TRBJ1-2; D remains ambiguous. The CDR3 runs 12 residues. Germline V gene data show CDR1 as SQVTM and CDR2 as ANQGSEA. V was clipped by 3 bases and J by 6 bases, with 11 bases between them. CDR3 amino acids: CSVDGGLDGYTF. The CDR3, as DNA: TGCAGCGTTGACGGAGGGCTGGATGGCTACACCTTC.

The rearrangement uses TRBV9 and TRBJ1-4; no firm D call. V was cut by 0 bases and J by 6 bases, with 9 bases left in between. This CDR3 comprises 14 residues. Per the germline V gene, CDR1 is SGDLS and CDR2 is YYNGEE. CDR3 DNA sequence: TGTGCCAGCAGCGTAGGGCCAGAGGATGAAAAACTGTTTTTT. This codes for CASSVGPEDEKLFF.

V usage is TRBV7-2 and J usage is TRBJ1-2; 10 bases match TRBD1. J lost 4 bases, V lost 3 bases, and 5 bases had no gene match. Germline V gives CDR1 SGHTA, CDR2 FQGNSA. The CDR3 is made up of 15 amino acids. The CDR3 DNA sequence: TGTGCCAGCAGCTTGGTGACAGGGGGCTCCTATGGCTACACCTTC. The encoded protein is CASSLVTGGSYGYTF.

This clone appeared a few times. The J gene is TRBJ1-2, the V gene TRBV19, with 7 positions matching TRBD1. CDR1 and CDR2 (germline): LNHDA, SQIVND (reference sequence). The CDR3 runs 13 residues. With V trimmed by 7 bases and J by 3 bases, 5 bases remained unmatched. The CDR3: CASTPGQYYGYTF. CDR3 DNA sequence: TGTGCCAGTACCCCGGGACAGTACTATGGCTACACCTTC. The full variable domain, with the rest looked up from reference TRBV19 and TRBJ1-2, is DGGITQSPKYLFRKEGQNVTLSCEQNLNHDAMYWYRQDPGQGLRLIYYSQIVNDFQKGDIAEGYSVSREKKESFPLTVTSAQKNPTAFYLCASTPGQYYGYTFGSGTRLTVV.

This clone was counted only a few times. The V call is TRBV29-1, the J call TRBJ2-2; tentative D call: TRBD2 (7 bases). Germline V gene sequence: CDR1 SQVTM, CDR2 ANQGSEA. V gave up 4 bases and J gave up 7 bases, with 16 bases separating them. The CDR3 covers 14 residues. The CDR3 spells CSVGSGGWNGELFF. CDR3 DNA sequence: TGCAGCGTTGGCTCGGGGGGCTGGAACGGGGAGCTGTTTTTT.

In the case of this clone: It is likely a read error, because the conserved phenylalanine at the end of the CDR3 is missing. The CDR3: CASSGPETDEQYL. CDR3 DNA: TGTGCCAGCAGTGGGCCCGAAACGGACGAGCAGTACCTC. The chain employs TRBV25-1 and TRBJ2-7; D gene ambiguous. The CDR3 consists of 13 residues. Germline V gives CDR1 MGHDK, CDR2 SYGVNS. The V and J ends lost 4 bases and 5 bases respectively, with 12 bases between them.

This chain uses TRBV5-1 with TRBJ2-7; maybe TRBD2 (5 bases). Germline CDR1 and CDR2: SGHRS and YFSETQ. V lost 0 bases and J lost 2, with 12 bases in between. The CDR3 loop spans 15 amino acids. The CDR3 here is CASSLGGDETYEQYF. The CDR3 nucleotides are TGCGCCAGCAGCTTGGGGGGAGACGAAACCTACGAGCAGTACTTC.

The chain uses TRBV28 and TRBJ2-7, with a weak D call TRBD1 (6 bases). Trimming took off 5 bases at V and 2 bases at J, with 13 bases between the two ends. CDR1 and CDR2 from the germline V gene are MDHEN and SYDVKM. The CDR3 is made up of 14 amino acids. For the CDR3, the DNA is TGTGCCAGCAGTGTAGAACAGGGCGCCTACGAGCAGTACTTC. The encoded protein is CASSVEQGAYEQYF.

This chain joins TRBV7-2 and TRBJ2-3, with D perhaps matching TRBD2 (5 bases). Germline assignment: CDR1 SGHTA and CDR2 FQGNSA. The CDR3 is 15 residues long. Deletions cut 3 bases from V and 2 bases from J, with 12 bases between. CDR3 protein: CASSLVRTDTDTQYF. The CDR3 DNA reads as TGTGCCAGCAGCTTGGTTCGGACTGACACAGATACGCAGTATTTT. Full variable domain (remainder filled in from reference TRBV7-2 and TRBJ2-3): GAGVSQSPSNKVTEKGKDVELRCDPISGHTALYWYRQSLGQGLEFLIYFQGNSAPDKSGLPSDRFSAERTGGSVSTLTIQRTQQEDSAVYLCASSLVRTDTDTQYFGPGTRLTVL.